The sequence of this T cell receptor (beta chain) was determined in a study of OX40 agonist ivuxolimab in advanced cancers. At baseline, cycle 4 day 1, and cycle 7 day 1, blood was sampled. Trimming shortened V by 3 bases and J by 2 bases, and 4 bases separated the two germline ends. Germline V CDR1 and CDR2: MDHEN, SYDVKM. The CDR3 has 12 residues. This table comes from immunoSEQ multiplex PCR, and its TCRdb copy is limited to in-frame clones, with some not included. The sample records tens of thousands of clones, about 85% being singletons. The chain links TRBV28 to TRBJ1-2, with D uncertain. This TCR derives from an adult with an advanced solid tumor such as melanoma, head and neck, liver or kidney cancer. This specimen was CD4+ or CD8+ T cells sorted from blood, taken in a trial of the OX40 agonist ivuxolimab. CDR3 loop: CASSLQNYGYTF. As DNA, the CDR3 is TGTGCCAGCAGTTTGCAGAACTATGGCTACACCTTC.